The sequence of this T cell receptor (beta chain) was determined in a study of cytomegalovirus exposure and HLA in healthy donors. Study as a whole: A later analysis reported the roughly 130 validation repertoires used the same platform as the 500 to 800 first-cohort repertoires.

Study findings and constraints: The authors enumerated roughly 180 TCR beta chains as linked to cytomegalovirus.

Comments on this clone: What it recognizes is unknown.

The repertoire was sequenced with immunoSEQ multiplex PCR; TCRdb's copy has only in-frame clones and lacks some. The sample records approximately 98,000 clones, 70% to 90% being singletons. CDR3 length equals 11 residues. Trimming cost V 10 bases and J 6 bases; bases outside gene matches: 1. In germline, CDR1 is MGHDK, CDR2 SYGVNS. The chain links TRBV25-1 to TRBJ2-2; 8 positions agree with TRBD2. This TCR was sampled from a woman aged 18 to 35 in good health and CMV-seronegative. Sequences were obtained from PBMCs. This CDR3 is CATGGAGELFF. The CDR3 coding sequence is TGTGCCACCGGGGGGGCCGGGGAGCTGTTTTTT.